Each of the 3 T cell receptor beta chains below was sequenced from the same sample in a study of CD8+ T cells in alopecia areata (dated by TCRdb to 2016 to 2019). Libraries came from the immunoSEQ multiplex PCR assay. To provide template for TCR sequencing, every sample had RNA extracted and reverse transcribed into cDNA. Imported from immuneACCESS, the table was reduced by TCRdb to in-frame sequences with V and J called. These copies leave out some clones; in studies compared against another copy, an unresolved V gene accounts for under half, and the cause of the remainder is not known. In all, the sample holds about 150,000 clones, and around 47% of those were seen once. The top ten clonotypes cover roughly 6.8% of the sample. The source material was CD4+ T cells sorted from blood. Receptor source: a human donor with alopecia areata.

This clone was observed a handful of times. The final CDR3 position lacks the conserved phenylalanine or tryptophan, pointing to a likely read error. No DNA is shown, since the ends of the CDR3 on it are uncertain; the CDR3 is the one TCRdb lists. CDR3 loop: CASRNREGDPQEWG. The J gene is TRBJ1-2, the V gene TRBV6-6; the table's D gene call, TRBD1, was not cross checked with the DNA. Germline-derived CDR1 and CDR2 are MNHNY and SVGAGI (reference sequence). The length of the CDR3 is 14 amino acids, counting both ends.

The chain has TRBV30 and TRBJ2-1; the match to TRBD2 covers 11 bases. J lost 6 bases, V lost 2 bases, and 3 bases had no gene match. CDR1 is GTSNPN, CDR2 SVGIG, per germline (reference sequence). This CDR3 is built from 14 residues. This CDR3 reads CAWSKTSGINEQFF. The CDR3 region has the DNA TGTGCCTGGAGTAAGACTAGCGGGATCAATGAGCAGTTCTTC.

The chain has TRBV28 and TRBJ1-2; D gene uncertain. This CDR3 is built from 13 residues. Trimming took 2 bases from V and 9 from J, leaving 13 bases between them. CDR1 is MDHEN and CDR2 is SYDVKM in the germline V gene. The CDR3 region has the DNA TGTGCCAGCAGTTTAAGCCAAGTAGCGAGCTACACCTTC. It yields the protein CASSLSQVASYTF.